These T cell receptor beta chains were read from a single sample in a study of Ad26.COV2.S vaccination and SARS-CoV-2 variants. TCRdb's copy holds only in-frame clones and misses some; the assay was immunoSEQ multiplex PCR. The repertoire has about 350,000 clones, about 89% of them found once; the top ten carry approximately 5%. Sequenced here: peripheral blood, sampled in a trial of Ad26.COV2.S vaccine versus placebo. These receptor sequences come from a person between 18 and 60 years old who received the Ad26.COV2.S COVID-19 vaccine or a placebo. Both conserved end residues are part of each CDR3. The order of the fields is D gene, clone size, V gene, J gene, CDR3 protein. D genes are given only for firm matches. Rows give clone size only sometimes, using once, few, many, or a class for an expanded clone.

-	-	TRBV27	TRBJ2-3	CASRELVASTDTQYF
-	few	TRBV3-1/TRBV3-2	TRBJ2-7	CASSQGYEQYF
TRBD2	-	TRBV4-3	TRBJ2-7	CASSPGLAGINEQYF
TRBD2	-	TRBV19	TRBJ2-3	CASSIRLAGPIDTQYF
-	-	TRBV2	TRBJ1-4	CASSESVGEGGEKLFF
-	-	TRBV3-1/TRBV3-2	TRBJ1-4	CASSPNTGEKLFF
-	-	TRBV7-2	TRBJ1-6	CASSLAGGIDSPLHF
TRBD2	-	TRBV2	TRBJ2-3	CASRSGSYTDTQYF
-	-	TRBV7-9	TRBJ2-5	CASSFTRGEQETQYF
-	-	TRBV5-1	TRBJ2-2	CASSLSQTNTGELFF
-	few	TRBV9	TRBJ2-4	CASSVGPGGDIQYF
-	-	TRBV4-2	TRBJ2-1	CASSQDGGPYNEQFF
-	-	TRBV9	TRBJ2-1	CASSPGPSLYNEQFF
TRBD2	-	TRBV28	TRBJ2-1	CASSFFHLAGETYNEQFF
-	-	TRBV4-2	TRBJ1-6	CASSQDRGNSPLHF
TRBD2	-	TRBV28	TRBJ2-1	CASSLGLAGPYNEQFF
TRBD1	-	TRBV7-8	TRBJ2-2	CASSFSRDRVTGELFF
-	-	TRBV6-5	TRBJ1-1	CASGGLSTEAFF
TRBD1	-	TRBV5-5	TRBJ2-7	CASSPNRGAYEQYF
-	-	TRBV19	TRBJ1-4	CASSSGTSGEKLFF
TRBD2	few	TRBV3-1/TRBV3-2	TRBJ2-7	CASSPTGAPFSGSTYEQYF
-	-	TRBV7-2	TRBJ1-3	CASSSKPDTIYF
-	-	TRBV27	TRBJ1-1	CASSLWPGMNTEAFF
-	-	TRBV19	TRBJ2-5	CASSITDNKETQYF
-	-	TRBV6-5	TRBJ2-1	CASSMDGYNEQFF
-	-	TRBV19	TRBJ1-2	CASSQGFYGYTF
-	-	TRBV19	TRBJ2-3	CASSEQGTDTQYF
TRBD2	-	TRBV5-4	TRBJ2-3	CASSLGGTSVPQTQYF
-	-	TRBV5-6	TRBJ2-1	CASRRGELAYNEQFF
TRBD1	-	TRBV29-1	TRBJ1-4	CSVGRQGLNEKLFF
-	-	TRBV4-1	TRBJ1-5	CASSHAVPGPNQPQHF
TRBD1	-	TRBV4-1	TRBJ2-1	CASSHRQGWSSYNEQFF
TRBD1	-	TRBV29-1	TRBJ2-5	CSVEDRGRFETQYF
-	-	TRBV7-2	TRBJ2-7	CASSLQPPIPRGPSYEQYF
-	-	TRBV28	TRBJ1-2	CASRRGGRILYGYTF
TRBD1	-	TRBV7-9	TRBJ2-1	CASSLLQGEYNEQFF
-	-	TRBV5-4	TRBJ2-1	CASSADPGVSYNEQFF
-	few	TRBV5-6	TRBJ1-1	CASSLGDTEAFF
-	-	TRBV4-3	TRBJ2-1	CASSRRGNYNEQFF
-	once	TRBV20-1	TRBJ1-1	CSAPRGFEAFF
TRBD2	-	TRBV19	TRBJ2-7	CASSERGGLREQYF
TRBD1	-	TRBV28	TRBJ1-2	CASSLPPGTEANYGYTF
TRBD1	-	TRBV27	TRBJ1-2	CASRDAGTGRYGYTF
TRBD1	-	TRBV5-6	TRBJ1-2	CASSLGTGGRGYTF
TRBD1	-	TRBV28	TRBJ1-5	CASSSIMTGTASYYSNQPQHF
-	-	TRBV20-1	TRBJ1-5	CSAILLQPQHF
TRBD1	-	TRBV11-2	TRBJ1-1	CASSQTQGRATEAFF
-	-	TRBV2	TRBJ1-3	CASTGTKNTIYF
-	-	TRBV19	TRBJ2-7	CASSMIGGSHEQYF
-	-	TRBV19	TRBJ2-4	CASSTLLAREDKNIQYF
-	-	TRBV5-1	TRBJ1-3	CASSLGGRSSGNTIYF
-	-	TRBV18	TRBJ2-1	CASSPTTLYNEQFF
TRBD2	-	TRBV25-1	TRBJ2-5	CASSESTSGQETQYF
-	-	TRBV5-5	TRBJ2-2	CASSGSGFSGELFF
-	-	TRBV19	TRBJ2-5	CASSLDSQETQYF
-	-	TRBV5-1	TRBJ2-5	CASSLVGTQETQYF
-	-	TRBV5-1	TRBJ1-1	CASTSRENLNTEAFF
-	few	TRBV6-1	TRBJ1-6	CASSEPEFVSGNSPLHF
-	-	TRBV3-1/TRBV3-2	TRBJ2-2	CASSQGRVGELFF
-	-	TRBV5-5	TRBJ2-7	CASSLGVPGEQYF